This record looks at one T cell receptor beta chain sequence and its context. This sample was taken from a study of blood T cell repertoires in COVID-19. For the study at large: PBMCs, B-cell-depleted T cells, or T cells were the source of the cDNA or gDNA that made up the material.

Participants reported their clinical history, and cohort assignment relied on those reports. Original handling: Reference gene primers were amplified, and this amplification served to estimate nucleated cell counts. TCRdb keeps only in-frame clones here, not all; method: immunoSEQ multiplex PCR. That table is the source of V, J and clone size, and D and trimming were worked out from the DNA. The sample contains 200,000 to 250,000 clones, roughly 86% of which appear only once. V was trimmed by 4 bases and J by 5 bases, leaving 18 bases between them. The length of the CDR3 is 15 residues. Germline CDR1 reads SGDLS; CDR2 reads YYNGEE.

The receptor comes from a man between 18 and 29 years old with acute COVID-19. The chain joins TRBV9 to TRBJ2-5; a possible D gene is TRBD2 (5 bases). Sequenced sample: PBMCs or T cells enriched from blood (not recorded which). The CDR3 region is CASSLQGLAQETQYF. Written as DNA, the CDR3 is TGTGCCAGCAGCCTACAAGGGCTAGCCCAGGAGACCCAGTACTTC.